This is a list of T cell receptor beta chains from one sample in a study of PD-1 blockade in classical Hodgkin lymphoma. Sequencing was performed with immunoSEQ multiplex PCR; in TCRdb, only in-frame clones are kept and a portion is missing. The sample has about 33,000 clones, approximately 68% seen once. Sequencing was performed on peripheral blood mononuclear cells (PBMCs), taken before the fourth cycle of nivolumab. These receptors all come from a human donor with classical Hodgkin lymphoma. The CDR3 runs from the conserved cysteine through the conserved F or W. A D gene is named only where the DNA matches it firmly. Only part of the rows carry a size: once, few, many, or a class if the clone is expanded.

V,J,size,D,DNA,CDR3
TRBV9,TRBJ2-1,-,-,TGTGCCAGCAGCCCCCTAGATGATGAGCAGTTCTTC,CASSPLDDEQFF
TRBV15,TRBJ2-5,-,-,TGTGCCACCAGCAGTTCAGATACCCCCTCCTGGGAGACCCAGTACTTC,CATSSSDTPSWETQYF
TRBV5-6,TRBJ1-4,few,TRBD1,TGTGCCAGCAGCCTAAGGACAGGGCTTGACAATGAAAAACTGTTTTTT,CASSLRTGLDNEKLFF
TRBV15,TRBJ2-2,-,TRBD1,TGTGCCACCAGCAGGGAGCCGACAGGGGGGGCCGGGGAGCTGTTTTTT,CATSREPTGGAGELFF
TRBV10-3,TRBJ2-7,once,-,TGTGCCATCAGTGAGTCGGGCAGAAGCTCCTACGAGCAGTACTTC,CAISESGRSSYEQYF
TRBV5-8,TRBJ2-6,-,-,TGTGCCAGCAGCTACCAGATCTCTGGGGCCAACGTCCTGACTTTC,CASSYQISGANVLTF
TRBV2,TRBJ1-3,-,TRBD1,TGTGCCAGCAGTAGGAGGACAGGGACCTTCTCTGGAAACACCATATATTTT,CASSRRTGTFSGNTIYF
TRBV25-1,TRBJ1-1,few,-,TGTGCCAGCAGTGGCAGCAGGGCCCCGAACACTGAAGCTTTCTTT,CASSGSRAPNTEAFF
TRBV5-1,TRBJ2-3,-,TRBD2,TGCGCCAGCAGCTCCGGGACTATCTTCACAGATACGCAGTATTTT,CASSSGTIFTDTQYF
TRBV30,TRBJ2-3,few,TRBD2,TGTGCCTTCCACGGGGGGGGGACGGATACGCAGTATTTT,CAFHGGGTDTQYF
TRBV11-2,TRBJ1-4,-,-,TGTGCCAGCAGTCACACGGGCAGGCTTTTT,CASSHTGRLF
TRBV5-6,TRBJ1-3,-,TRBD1,TGTGCCAGCAGCGTAAGGACAGGGTATTTGACTGGAAACACCATATATTTT,CASSVRTGYLTGNTIYF
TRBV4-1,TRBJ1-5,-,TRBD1,TGCGCCAGCAGCCGAGGGGACAGATTTAGCAATCAGCCCCAGCATTTT,CASSRGDRFSNQPQHF
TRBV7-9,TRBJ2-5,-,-,TGTGCCAGCAGCCCCCGGCACAATCCGAGACAGACCCAGTACTTC,CASSPRHNPRQTQYF
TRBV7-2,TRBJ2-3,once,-,TGTGCCAGCAGCTTATCGACGGTACTGGCAGATACGCAGTATTTT,CASSLSTVLADTQYF
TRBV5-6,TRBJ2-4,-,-,TGTGCCAGCAGCCACAGGTCCTTAGTTCGAGACATTCAGTACTTC,CASSHRSLVRDIQYF
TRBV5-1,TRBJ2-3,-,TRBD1,TGCGCCAGCAGCCGGGACAGGTTCGAGGATACGCAGTATTTT,CASSRDRFEDTQYF
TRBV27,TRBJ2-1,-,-,TGTGCCAGCAGTTTAAATGAACAGTACAATGAGCAGTTCTTC,CASSLNEQYNEQFF
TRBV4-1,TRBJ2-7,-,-,TGCGCCAGCAGCCCCCAGGGGTTCTCCTACGAGCAGTACTTC,CASSPQGFSYEQYF
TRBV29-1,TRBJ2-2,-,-,TGCAGCGTTGAACTGAGGGGGGGTGAATACGGGGAGCTGTTTTTT,CSVELRGGEYGELFF
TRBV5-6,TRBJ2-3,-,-,TGTGCCAGCAGCTTCCGTAGCGCTGTAGATACGCAGTATTTT,CASSFRSAVDTQYF
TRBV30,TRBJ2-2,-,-,TGTGCCTGGCAGGGACCACAACCCGGGGAGCTGTTTTTT,CAWQGPQPGELFF
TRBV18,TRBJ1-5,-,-,TGTGCCAGCTCACCCCCGGGGCAGGCGGCAGCCAATCAGCCCCAGCATTTT,CASSPPGQAAANQPQHF
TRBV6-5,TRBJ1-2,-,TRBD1,TGTGCCACCCGCGAAACAGGGGGCTACTATGGCTACACCTTC,CATRETGGYYGYTF
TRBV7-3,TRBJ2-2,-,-,TGTGCCAGCAGCCCCGGTTTGGGCACCACCGGGGAGCTGTTTTTT,CASSPGLGTTGELFF
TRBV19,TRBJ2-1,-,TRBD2,TGTGCTAGCGACGGGGCTAGCGGGAGGGGTAAAAATGAGCAGTTCTTC,CASDGASGRGKNEQFF
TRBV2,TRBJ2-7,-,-,TGTGCCAGCCGACAGGCGAAGACCTACGAGCAGTACTTC,CASRQAKTYEQYF
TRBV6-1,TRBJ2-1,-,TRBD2,TGTGCCAGCACAGTAGCGGGAGCCTACAATGAGCAGTTCTTC,CASTVAGAYNEQFF
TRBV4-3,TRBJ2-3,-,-,TGCGCCAGCAGTCTCAGGGCCCGGGGCACAGATACGCAGTATTTT,CASSLRARGTDTQYF
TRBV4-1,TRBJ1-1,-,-,TGCGCCAGCAGCCCGGGGCGGACTGAAGCTTTCTTT,CASSPGRTEAFF
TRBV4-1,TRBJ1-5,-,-,TGCGCCAGCAGCCAAGAGCGGGGTCGGGTCGATCAGCCCCAGCATTTT,CASSQERGRVDQPQHF
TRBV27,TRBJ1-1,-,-,TGTGCCAGCAGTTATAAGACAGCTCTCACTGAAGCTTTCTTT,CASSYKTALTEAFF